These T cell receptor beta chains were read from a single sample in a study of T cell responses to AZD1222 COVID-19 vaccine. The table came from immunoSEQ multiplex PCR; TCRdb's copy has only in-frame clones and leaves some out. Of about 180,000 clones listed, about 89% are singletons. The sample consisted of peripheral blood, taken on day 0 of AZD1222 vaccination. The source of these receptors is an adult in good health. The CDR3 runs from the conserved cysteine through the conserved F or W. Each record gives: J gene, V gene, clone size, D gene, CDR3 protein, CDR3 DNA. D genes are given only for firm matches. Size is omitted from some rows. Given values are once, few, many or a class for expanded clones.

TRBJ1-2	TRBV6-5	NA	NA	CASRAGVGYGYTF	TGTGCCAGCAGGGCAGGGGTAGGCTATGGCTACACCTTC
TRBJ1-1	TRBV2	NA	NA	CASSVIVYRDIGNTEAFF	TGTGCCAGCAGTGTGATCGTATACAGGGACATCGGGAACACTGAAGCTTTCTTT
TRBJ2-7	TRBV27	NA	TRBD2	CASSLGTSGYEQYF	TGTGCCAGCAGTTTAGGGACTAGCGGTTACGAGCAGTACTTC
TRBJ2-3	TRBV12-3/TRBV12-4	NA	NA	CASGARGTQYF	TGTGCCAGCGGGGCAAGAGGTACGCAGTATTTT
TRBJ1-3	TRBV7-3	NA	NA	CASSPSAQSGNTIYF	TGTGCCAGCAGCCCGAGTGCCCAATCTGGAAACACCATATATTTT
TRBJ2-2	TRBV4-3	NA	TRBD2	CASSQDGTSPGELFF	TGCGCCAGCAGCCAAGACGGGACTAGTCCCGGGGAGCTGTTTTTT
TRBJ2-3	TRBV5-1	NA	TRBD2	CASSLEASGSVADTQYF	TGCGCCAGCAGCTTGGAAGCTAGCGGGAGCGTCGCAGATACGCAGTATTTT
TRBJ2-1	TRBV6-2/TRBV6-3	once	TRBD2	CASSRLAGVYNEQFF	TGTGCCAGCAGTCGACTAGCGGGGGTATACAATGAGCAGTTCTTC
TRBJ1-2	TRBV19	NA	TRBD1	CASSMDRSLGYTF	TGTGCCAGTAGTATGGACAGGTCGCTAGGCTACACCTTC
TRBJ2-3	TRBV2	NA	NA	CASSSNQFTDTQYF	TGTGCCAGCAGCTCAAACCAATTCACAGATACGCAGTATTTT
TRBJ2-1	TRBV5-1	NA	NA	CASSLGGNAYNEQFF	TGCGCCAGCAGCTTGGGCGGGAACGCCTACAATGAGCAGTTCTTC
TRBJ2-7	TRBV3-1/TRBV3-2	NA	TRBD2	CASSSSGRAYEQYF	TGTGCCAGCAGCTCTAGCGGGAGGGCCTACGAGCAGTACTTC
TRBJ1-5	TRBV12-3/TRBV12-4	NA	TRBD1	CASAGTGNRPQHF	TGTGCCAGCGCCGGGACAGGGAATAGGCCCCAGCATTTT
TRBJ2-6	TRBV2	NA	NA	CASSGSPSGANVLTF	TGTGCCAGCAGTGGGTCCCCGTCTGGGGCCAACGTCCTGACTTTC